This TCR beta chain derives from a study of cytomegalovirus exposure and HLA in healthy donors. Germline lookup yields CDR1 MNHNY and CDR2 SVGAGI (reference sequence). There are 15 residues in the CDR3. Trimming removed 6 bases from V and 4 bases from J, with 18 bases in between. In the PCR, 60 Vbeta and 13 Jbeta primers were used. The table came from immunoSEQ multiplex PCR; TCRdb's copy has only in-frame clones and leaves some out. The sample yields about 180,000 clones, 60% to 80% seen once. The chain has TRBV6-6 and TRBJ1-2, with D unclear. This receptor was identified in a man aged 55 to 70 in good health and CMV-seronegative. Sequencing used PBMCs. CDR3 nucleotides: TGTGCCAGCAGCCGTAGCCCCGACTTCTCCTATGGCTACACCTTC. Translated: CASSRSPDFSYGYTF.